This T cell receptor beta chain originates from a study of OX40 agonist ivuxolimab in advanced cancers. Study-wide context: Patients were treated with intravenous ivuxolimab, dosed at 0.01 to 10 mg/kg and infused every 2 weeks. Three patients, one with hepatocellular carcinoma and two with cutaneous melanoma, responded partially. Study-level findings and limits: Relative to CD4+, CD8+ T cells held more expanded clones on average. Partial responders treated at 0.1-3.0 mg/kg exhibited clonal expansion among the lowest measured.

Sequencing used immunoSEQ multiplex PCR; TCRdb keeps in-frame clones, though not all of them. The sample has 87,000 or so clones; roughly 89% are singletons. Turning to this clone: Its antigen is unknown.

The CDR3 totals 14 residues. The specimen was CD4+ or CD8+ T cells sorted from blood, collected in a trial of the OX40 agonist ivuxolimab. The receptor comes from an adult with an advanced solid tumor such as melanoma, head and neck, liver or kidney cancer. The chain employs TRBV12-2 and TRBJ2-7. TRBV12-2 is a pseudogene. As DNA, the CDR3 is TGTGCAAGTCGCTTCTACAGGGACTTCTACGAGCAGTACTTC. The encoded protein is CASRFYRDFYEQYF.